A selection of T cell receptor beta chains follows, all from one sample in a study of blood T cell repertoires in COVID-19. Produced via immunoSEQ multiplex PCR; TCRdb's table is partial and in-frame only. The table records about 310,000 clones, around 87% of them present only once. The sample consisted of peripheral blood. These receptors all come from a man over 45 with active or convalescent COVID-19. CDR3s include the opening cysteine and the closing phenylalanine or tryptophan. The D gene is left open where the match is weak. Size values are once, few and many counts, or a class for expanded clones, and some rows have none.

cdr3_aa cdr3_nt v_call clone_size d_call j_call
CASSRDRGDGYTF TGTGCCAGCAGCAGGGACAGGGGGGATGGCTACACCTTC TRBV5-5 NA TRBD1 TRBJ1-2
CASSESAALGSPNSPLHF TGTGCCAGCAGTGAATCGGCCGCCTTGGGCAGCCCTAATTCACCCCTCCACTTT TRBV6-1 NA NA TRBJ1-6
CASRLAPGQGGEKLFF TGTGCAAGTCGCTTAGCGCCGGGACAGGGAGGGGAAAAACTGTTTTTT TRBV12-2 NA NA TRBJ1-4
CASRSRVRNQPQHF TGTGCCAGTAGATCCAGGGTCCGGAATCAGCCCCAGCATTTT TRBV19 NA NA TRBJ1-5
CASSPSGDEQYF TGTGCCAGCTCACCTTCCGGAGACGAGCAGTACTTC TRBV18 NA NA TRBJ2-7
CASSPDGQTEAFF TGTGCCAGCTCACCGGACGGACAGACTGAAGCTTTCTTT TRBV18 NA NA TRBJ1-1
CASIGGTEAFF TGTGCCAGCATCGGGGGGACTGAAGCTTTCTTT TRBV28 NA NA TRBJ1-1
CASSLRGSSGEKLFF TGTGCCAGCAGTTTAAGGGGGTCATCGGGGGAAAAACTGTTTTTT TRBV28 NA NA TRBJ1-4
CASSLSSGLGETQYF TGCGCCAGCAGCTTGTCTAGCGGCTTAGGAGAGACCCAGTACTTC TRBV5-1 NA TRBD2 TRBJ2-5
CAWSVPGDSGNTIYF TGTGCCTGGAGTGTACCAGGGGACTCTGGAAACACCATATATTTT TRBV30 NA NA TRBJ1-3
CASSLADGGNEQFF TGCGCCAGCAGCTTGGCCGACGGGGGAAATGAGCAGTTCTTC TRBV5-1 NA NA TRBJ2-1
CASTLFGDSSGNTIYF TGTGCCAGTACCCTGTTTGGGGACAGCTCTGGAAACACCATATATTTT TRBV19 NA TRBD1 TRBJ1-3
CASSYGGVSSYEQYF TGTGCCAGCAGTTACGGAGGGGTTAGCTCCTACGAGCAGTACTTC TRBV6-5 once NA TRBJ2-7
CASTFQGYTEAFF TGCGCCAGCACCTTCCAGGGGTACACTGAAGCTTTCTTT TRBV5-1 NA NA TRBJ1-1
CASSRDRSQETQYF TGTGCCAGCTCACGCGACAGGTCGCAAGAGACCCAGTACTTC TRBV18 NA NA TRBJ2-5
CAWRIPGLAGLNEQFF TGTGCCTGGAGGATCCCGGGACTAGCGGGACTCAATGAGCAGTTCTTC TRBV30 NA TRBD2 TRBJ2-1
CASSQGGTGAYYGYTF TGTGCCAGCAGCCAAGGGGGGACAGGGGCCTACTATGGCTACACCTTC TRBV4-2 once TRBD1 TRBJ1-2
CASAYEASTDTQYF TGTGCCAGTGCTTACGAAGCTAGCACAGATACGCAGTATTTT TRBV28 NA NA TRBJ2-3
CASRGDTEAFF TGTGCCAGCAGGGGAGACACTGAAGCTTTCTTT TRBV2 NA NA TRBJ1-1
CAWRPGQLAGGPGTQYF TGTGCCTGGAGACCCGGACAACTAGCGGGAGGGCCTGGGACCCAGTACTTC TRBV30 NA TRBD2 TRBJ2-5
CASSQDNTLNTEAFF TGTGCCAGCAGCCAAGATAACACCCTGAACACTGAAGCTTTCTTT TRBV4-2 NA NA TRBJ1-1
CASSVAGLAADTQYF TGTGCCAGCAGCGTAGCGGGACTAGCGGCAGATACGCAGTATTTT TRBV9 few TRBD2 TRBJ2-3
CATSDLRLAGGYEQFF TGTGCCACCAGTGATTTGAGGCTAGCGGGAGGGTATGAGCAGTTCTTC TRBV24-1 NA TRBD2 TRBJ2-1
CASSVGGGRAYNEQFF TGTGCCAGCAGCGTAGGGGGCGGGAGGGCCTACAATGAGCAGTTCTTC TRBV9 NA TRBD2 TRBJ2-1
CASSPRAGGSSYNEQFF TGTGCCAGCTCACCACGGGCAGGGGGAAGCTCCTACAATGAGCAGTTCTTC TRBV18 NA TRBD1 TRBJ2-1
CASSVAGIQETQYF TGTGCCAGCAGCGTAGCGGGAATCCAAGAGACCCAGTACTTC TRBV9 NA NA TRBJ2-5